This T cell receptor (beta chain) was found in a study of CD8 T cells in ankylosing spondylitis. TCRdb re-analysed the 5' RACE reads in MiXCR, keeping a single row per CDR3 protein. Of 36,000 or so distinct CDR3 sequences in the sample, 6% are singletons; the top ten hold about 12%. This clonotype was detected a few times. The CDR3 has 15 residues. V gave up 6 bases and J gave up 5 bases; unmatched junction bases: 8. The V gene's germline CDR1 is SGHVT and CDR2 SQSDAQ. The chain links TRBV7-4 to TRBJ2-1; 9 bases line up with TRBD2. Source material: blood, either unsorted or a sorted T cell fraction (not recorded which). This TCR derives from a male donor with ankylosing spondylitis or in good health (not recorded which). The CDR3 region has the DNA TGTGCCAGCAGACTCCGGGCTAGCGGGGACAATGAGCAGTTCTTC. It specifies CASRLRASGDNEQFF.